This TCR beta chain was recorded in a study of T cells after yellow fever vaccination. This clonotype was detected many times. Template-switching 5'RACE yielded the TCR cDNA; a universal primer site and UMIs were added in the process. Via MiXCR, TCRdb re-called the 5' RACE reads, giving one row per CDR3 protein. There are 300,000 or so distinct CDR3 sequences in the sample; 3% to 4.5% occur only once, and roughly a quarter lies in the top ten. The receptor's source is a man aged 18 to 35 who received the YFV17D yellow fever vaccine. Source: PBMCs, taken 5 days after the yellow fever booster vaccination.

CDR3 coding DNA: TGTGCCAGCAGCTTAGAACTAGCGGGTGAGAATGAGCAGTTCTTC. It encodes CASSLELAGENEQFF. The gene calls are TRBV7-2 and TRBJ2-1; 9 bases are a match to TRBD2. The CDR3 loop spans 15 amino acids. The ends lost 1 base at V and 7 bases at J; junction bases unmatched: 5. CDR1 and CDR2 (germline): SGHTA, FQGNSA.